These T cell receptor beta chains were read from a single sample in a study of graft-versus-host responses after intestinal transplantation. Assay used: immunoSEQ multiplex PCR; TCRdb lists only in-frame clones, some missing. The table records 10,000 or so clones, roughly 30% of them present only once. This specimen consisted of alloreactive CD4+ T cells from a mixed lymphocyte reaction culture, obtained before intestinal transplant. These receptors all come from a human patient who received an intestinal transplant. CDR3s include the opening cysteine and the closing phenylalanine or tryptophan. The order of the fields is clone size, J gene, V gene, D gene, CDR3 protein, CDR3 DNA. D genes are given only for firm matches. The listing skips clone size in some rows; elsewhere it reads once, few, many or a size class.

.	TRBJ2-3	TRBV7-9	TRBD2	CASSLEPAGVVDTQYF	TGTGCCAGCAGCTTAGAGCCAGCGGGAGTGGTAGATACGCAGTATTTT
medium-sized	TRBJ2-4	TRBV28	TRBD1	CASSPGTGNIQYF	TGTGCCAGCAGTCCCGGGACAGGGAACATTCAGTACTTC
medium-sized	TRBJ2-1	TRBV6-5	.	CASPEDKTNEQFF	TGTGCCAGCCCCGAGGACAAAACGAATGAGCAGTTCTTC
.	TRBJ1-5	TRBV27	.	CASSRTGYSNQPQHF	TGTGCCAGCAGCCGTACAGGGTATAGCAATCAGCCCCAGCATTTT
few	TRBJ2-3	TRBV5-4	TRBD2	CASSLIRGRATDTQYF	TGTGCCAGCAGCCTAATCCGCGGGAGGGCCACAGATACGCAGTATTTT
few	TRBJ2-1	TRBV7-9	TRBD2	CASSLGTSGLDEQFF	TGTGCCAGCAGCCTCGGGACTAGCGGGCTTGATGAGCAGTTCTTC
.	TRBJ2-3	TRBV6-6	.	CASSDRRSPDTQYF	TGTGCCAGCAGCGACAGACGGAGCCCAGATACGCAGTATTTT
medium-sized	TRBJ2-5	TRBV7-9	.	CASSPRQGGETQYF	TGTGCCAGCAGCCCAAGGCAGGGGGGAGAGACCCAGTACTTC
.	TRBJ1-5	TRBV2	TRBD1	CASSPGTGRNQPQHF	TGTGCCAGCAGTCCTGGGACAGGGCGCAATCAGCCCCAGCATTTT
.	TRBJ2-7	TRBV5-1	.	CASSLEVEVRSSYEQYF	TGCGCCAGCAGCTTGGAAGTAGAGGTTAGGTCCTCCTACGAGCAGTACTTC
.	TRBJ2-7	TRBV9	TRBD2	CASSPGGRPSYEQYF	TGTGCCAGCAGCCCGGGCGGGAGGCCCTCCTACGAGCAGTACTTC
.	TRBJ2-1	TRBV25-1	TRBD2	CASRPTSGRASYNEQFF	TGTGCCAGCAGGCCTACTAGCGGCCGTGCGTCCTACAATGAGCAGTTCTTC
.	TRBJ2-1	TRBV19	TRBD1	CASSKRRDSRNEQFF	TGTGCCAGTAGTAAACGTCGGGACAGTCGGAATGAGCAGTTCTTC
medium-sized	TRBJ2-7	TRBV7-6	.	CASSLGPRAGEQYF	TGTGCCAGCAGCTTAGGCCCCAGGGCCGGGGAGCAGTACTTC
few	TRBJ2-7	TRBV11-1	.	CASSLVASAYEQYF	TGTGCCAGCAGCTTAGTTGCTAGCGCCTACGAGCAGTACTTC
.	TRBJ2-3	TRBV9	.	CASSVGKGSRRIGDTQYF	TGTGCCAGCAGCGTGGGTAAAGGGTCCCGCCGGATTGGAGATACGCAGTATTTT
.	TRBJ2-1	TRBV4-2	TRBD2	CASSQQAGGNEQFF	TGTGCCAGCAGCCAACAGGCGGGAGGTAATGAGCAGTTCTTC
medium-sized	TRBJ1-1	TRBV4-1	.	CASSPLAQVLAPNTEAFF	TGCGCCAGCAGCCCGTTAGCTCAGGTCCTCGCCCCGAACACTGAAGCTTTCTTT
.	TRBJ2-7	TRBV7-3	.	CASSFAGKDYEQYF	TGTGCCAGCTCCTTCGCCGGGAAGGATTACGAGCAGTACTTC
few	TRBJ1-2	TRBV27	.	CASSFTGASYGYTF	TGTGCCAGCAGTTTTACGGGGGCCTCCTATGGCTACACCTTC
few	TRBJ2-7	TRBV15	.	CATSREGHYEQHF	TGTGCCACCAGCAGAGAAGGTCACTACGAGCAGCACTTC
few	TRBJ1-1	TRBV28	.	CASSLVSQGTEAFF	TGTGCCAGCAGCCTAGTGTCTCAGGGCACTGAAGCTTTCTTT
medium-sized	TRBJ2-7	TRBV5-1	TRBD2	CASSFPGLVYEQYF	TGCGCCAGCAGCTTCCCCGGACTAGTCTACGAGCAGTACTTC
medium-sized	TRBJ2-1	TRBV5-1	.	CASSPAVRASLYEQFF	TGCGCCAGCAGCCCCGCGGTGCGTGCTAGCCTATATGAGCAGTTCTTC
medium-sized	TRBJ1-5	TRBV4-1	.	CASSLLQVSQPQHF	TGCGCCAGCAGCTTACTCCAGGTATCCCAGCCCCAGCATTTT
.	TRBJ2-7	TRBV10-2	.	CASSDSYEQYF	TGCGCCAGCAGTGACTCCTACGAGCAGTACTTC
.	TRBJ1-2	TRBV6-5	TRBD1	CATGQTTGGYGYTF	TGTGCCACCGGCCAGACGACAGGGGGCTATGGCTACACCTTC
medium-sized	TRBJ1-2	TRBV30	.	CAWSIGRGYTF	TGTGCCTGGAGTATCGGACGCGGCTACACCTTC
.	TRBJ1-2	TRBV4-3	TRBD1	CASSQEELDRARGYTF	TGCGCCAGCAGCCAAGAGGAGCTAGACAGGGCGCGAGGCTACACCTTC
.	TRBJ2-7	TRBV19	TRBD1	CASSIVGTGLSEQYF	TGTGCCAGTAGTATAGTCGGGACAGGGTTGAGCGAGCAGTACTTC
.	TRBJ2-1	TRBV9	.	CASSVGGRVFGNEQFF	TGTGCCAGCAGCGTAGGTGGAAGAGTATTCGGCAATGAGCAGTTCTTC
few	TRBJ2-7	TRBV27	.	CASSSTAAYYEQYF	TGTGCCAGCAGTTCGACGGCGGCCTACTACGAGCAGTACTTC
.	TRBJ1-1	TRBV5-5	TRBD1	CASSLGQGHTEAFF	TGTGCCAGCAGCTTAGGACAGGGGCACACTGAAGCTTTCTTT
.	TRBJ1-4	TRBV11-2	.	CASSLGWGEVFF	TGTGCCAGCAGCTTGGGTTGGGGAGAGGTGTTTTTT
.	TRBJ2-5	TRBV5-6	.	CASSPVGFGSETQYF	TGTGCCAGCAGCCCAGTTGGGTTCGGGAGTGAGACCCAGTACTTC
.	TRBJ2-2	TRBV11-3	TRBD2	CASSKYGRETGELFF	TGTGCCAGCAGCAAATATGGGCGGGAGACCGGGGAGCTGTTTTTT
.	TRBJ2-7	TRBV27	TRBD2	CASSYSAGERSYEQYF	TGTGCCAGCAGTTACTCGGCGGGAGAGAGGTCCTACGAGCAGTACTTC
.	TRBJ2-1	TRBV15	.	CATSSQHTSSYNEQFF	TGTGCCACCAGCAGTCAACATACAAGCTCCTACAATGAGCAGTTCTTC
medium-sized	TRBJ1-5	TRBV19	.	CASSEGPEAQPQHF	TGTGCCAGTAGTGAGGGCCCGGAGGCTCAGCCCCAGCATTTT
few	TRBJ2-1	TRBV28	.	CASSDTLGDNEQFF	TGTGCCAGCAGTGACACCCTAGGGGACAATGAGCAGTTCTTC
.	TRBJ1-5	TRBV27	.	CASGLVVLPNQPQHF	TGTGCCAGCGGCCTCGTTGTCCTCCCCAATCAGCCCCAGCATTTT
.	TRBJ2-7	TRBV27	.	CASSQDSGAPWEQYF	TGTGCCAGCAGCCAAGATTCGGGAGCCCCTTGGGAGCAGTACTTC
once	TRBJ1-4	TRBV4-3	.	CASSQGTLTNEKLFF	TGCGCCAGCAGCCAGGGGACACTAACTAATGAAAAACTGTTTTTT
few	TRBJ2-1	TRBV28	.	CASSQESYNEQFF	TGTGCCAGCAGTCAGGAATCCTACAATGAGCAGTTCTTC
.	TRBJ2-7	TRBV6-5	TRBD1	CASSYRSRGRSYEQYF	TGTGCCAGCAGTTACCGTAGCAGGGGGCGCTCCTACGAGCAGTACTTC
.	TRBJ2-7	TRBV6-5	TRBD1	CASSTGQGRPYEQYF	TGTGCCAGCAGTACCGGACAGGGACGACCCTACGAGCAGTACTTC
.	TRBJ1-5	TRBV28	.	CASSLFLQRSNQPQHF	TGTGCCAGCAGTTTATTTCTCCAGAGGAGCAATCAGCCCCAGCATTTT
few	TRBJ2-2	TRBV4-3	.	CASSLPIGVTAGELFF	TGCGCCAGCAGCCTCCCGATAGGGGTAACAGCCGGGGAGCTGTTTTTT
.	TRBJ2-6	TRBV1	.	CTSRLYGFAQSRANVLTF	TGCACCAGCAGGCTGTACGGTTTTGCACAAAGTCGGGCCAACGTCCTGACTTTC
few	TRBJ2-7	TRBV10-3	.	CAISEITDYPYEQYF	TGTGCCATCAGTGAAATTACTGATTACCCCTACGAGCAGTACTTC
few	TRBJ2-7	TRBV27	.	CASSDWGGYEQYF	TGTGCCAGCAGTGATTGGGGCGGATACGAGCAGTACTTC
few	TRBJ2-7	TRBV18	.	CASSPATSTYEQYF	TGTGCCAGCTCACCCGCTACAAGCACTTACGAGCAGTACTTC
.	TRBJ2-7	TRBV6-6	.	CASSFYAGSYEQYF	TGTGCCAGCAGCTTTTACGCGGGCTCCTACGAGCAGTACTTC
few	TRBJ1-2	TRBV11-2	.	CASSLTARGGYGYTF	TGTGCCAGCAGCTTAACCGCAAGGGGTGGCTATGGCTACACCTTC
medium-sized	TRBJ2-7	TRBV7-6	.	CASSPPGQLYEQYF	TGTGCCAGCAGCCCCCCCGGCCAGCTCTACGAGCAGTACTTC